This T cell receptor beta chain was recovered during a study of T-cell memory formation after mild COVID-19. Findings and caveats of the study: CD4+ clones that contracted lay mainly in CM and EM; CD8+ ones lay in EMRA. Clones contracting over day 15 to 85 were CD4/CD8 balanced, with later expanders leaning CD4+.

A 5'RACE reaction primed in the constant segment made cDNA libraries of TCR alpha and TCR beta, and these carried sample barcodes and UMIs. TCRdb analysed the 5' RACE reads with MiXCR anew, one entry per CDR3 protein. Of almost 350,000 distinct CDR3 sequences listed, more than 20% were seen once; the top ten hold under 25%. The CDR3 consists of 16 residues. Germline CDR1 is MGHDK and CDR2 is SYGVNS. Trimming took off 5 bases at V and 0 bases at J, with 14 bases between the two ends. On this clonotype itself: The antigen is not known.

The V gene is TRBV25-1, the J gene TRBJ2-1; perhaps D is TRBD1 or TRBD2 (6 bases each). This clonotype was obtained from a young man who had mild COVID-19 (a few samples of this study predate the infection). Cell type and time point are not known. Sequenced material: PBMCs or a T cell subset sorted from them (not recorded which). Written as DNA, the CDR3 is TGTGCCAGCAGTCGTTTCGGGGGCGGCTCCTACAATGAGCAGTTCTTC. It yields the protein CASSRFGGGSYNEQFF.